Sequencing of this TCR beta chain was carried out in a study of shared clonotypes between healthy human individuals. The V end lost 5 bases, the J end lost 4 bases, and 14 bases lay between the germline ends. CDR3 length: 15 residues. Germline V gives CDR1 MNHNY, CDR2 SVGAGI (reference sequence). Profiled with immunoSEQ multiplex PCR; TCRdb holds only in-frame clones, not every one. The sample has around 350,000 clones; more than 60% are singletons. Input material: memory CD4+ T cells sorted from blood. Specified subset: CD45RA-negative fraction. This receptor was identified in a man aged 30-40 years in good health. V usage is TRBV6-6 and J usage is TRBJ1-4; perhaps TRBD1 as D (6 bases). The CDR3 sequence: CASSVEGVGNEKLFF. In DNA, the CDR3 is TGTGCCAGCAGTGTGGAGGGGGTAGGTAATGAAAAACTGTTTTTT.